This is a list of T cell receptor beta chains from one sample in a study of metastatic and nonmetastatic thyroid tumors. TCRdb reassembled clones from the PCR reads with MiXCR. The table lists 23,000 or so clones, approximately 22% of them singletons, with approximately 25% in the top ten. Input material: blood. These receptors originate from a male donor with papillary thyroid cancer or a benign thyroid nodule (not recorded which). Some clones in this sample may be carry-over from other donors' samples. Each CDR3 is given with its conserved first and last residue. The order of the fields is J gene, D gene, clone size, V gene, CDR3 length, CDR3 protein, CDR3 DNA. A D gene is named only where the DNA matches it firmly. Not every row has a clone size; where given, it reads once, few, many or a size class.

J gene: TRBJ1-1
D gene: .
clone size: many
V gene: TRBV6-1
CDR3 length: 16
CDR3 protein: CASRMGILGSGTEAFF
CDR3 DNA: TGTGCCAGCAGAATGGGCATTCTGGGAAGTGGCACTGAAGCTTTCTTT

J gene: TRBJ2-7
D gene: TRBD2
clone size: .
V gene: TRBV6-5
CDR3 length: 16
CDR3 protein: CASSYRDPREGPEQYF
CDR3 DNA: TGTGCCAGCAGTTACAGGGACCCGCGGGAGGGTCCCGAGCAGTACTTC

J gene: TRBJ2-7
D gene: .
clone size: many
V gene: TRBV19
CDR3 length: 13
CDR3 protein: CASSITQAFEQYF
CDR3 DNA: TGTGCCAGTAGTATTACGCAGGCCTTCGAGCAGTACTTC

J gene: TRBJ2-2
D gene: TRBD2
clone size: many
V gene: TRBV9
CDR3 length: 15
CDR3 protein: CASSESRTRVRGLFF
CDR3 DNA: TGTGCCAGCAGCGAAAGTAGGACTAGAGTGCGTGGGCTGTTTTTT

J gene: TRBJ2-3
D gene: TRBD2
clone size: many
V gene: TRBV3-1
CDR3 length: 17
CDR3 protein: CASSPRTSGGQGDTQYF
CDR3 DNA: TGTGCCAGCAGCCCACGGACTAGCGGGGGGCAGGGAGATACGCAGTATTTT

J gene: TRBJ2-1
D gene: TRBD1
clone size: many
V gene: TRBV7-8
CDR3 length: 16
CDR3 protein: CASSLARQGKWNEQFF
CDR3 DNA: TGTGCCAGCAGCTTAGCCCGACAGGGGAAATGGAATGAGCAGTTCTTC

J gene: TRBJ2-3
D gene: TRBD2
clone size: many
V gene: TRBV28
CDR3 length: 15
CDR3 protein: CASSFRTSGTDTQYF
CDR3 DNA: TGTGCCAGCAGTTTTAGGACTAGCGGGACAGATACGCAGTATTTT

J gene: TRBJ1-1
D gene: .
clone size: .
V gene: TRBV7-2
CDR3 length: 13
CDR3 protein: CASTFPEGKRAFF
CDR3 DNA: TGTGCCAGCACCTTCCCGGAGGGGAAACGCGCTTTCTTT

J gene: TRBJ2-5
D gene: .
clone size: many
V gene: TRBV28
CDR3 length: 14
CDR3 protein: CASSSRRGGETQYF
CDR3 DNA: TGTGCCAGCAGTTCCCGAAGGGGGGGAGAGACCCAGTACTTC

J gene: TRBJ1-6
D gene: .
clone size: few
V gene: TRBV20-1
CDR3 length: 16
CDR3 protein: CSAREMDMGDNSPLHF
CDR3 DNA: TGCAGTGCTAGAGAGATGGACATGGGGGATAATTCACCCCTCCACTTT

J gene: TRBJ1-6
D gene: .
clone size: many
V gene: TRBV7-8
CDR3 length: 15
CDR3 protein: CASSLVAGANSPLHF
CDR3 DNA: TGTGCCAGCAGCTTAGTAGCAGGGGCTAATTCACCCCTCCACTTT

J gene: TRBJ1-1
D gene: .
clone size: many
V gene: TRBV20-1
CDR3 length: 15
CDR3 protein: CSATLPPAANTEAFF
CDR3 DNA: TGCAGTGCTACCCTCCCCCCTGCGGCGAACACTGAAGCTTTCTTT

J gene: TRBJ1-6
D gene: TRBD1
clone size: .
V gene: TRBV4-1
CDR3 length: 16
CDR3 protein: CASQPGRGGYNSPLHF
CDR3 DNA: TGCGCCAGCCAGCCGGGCAGGGGGGGGTATAATTCACCCCTCCACTTT

J gene: TRBJ1-6
D gene: .
clone size: medium-sized
V gene: TRBV4-1
CDR3 length: 13
CDR3 protein: CASRRGERQPLHF
CDR3 DNA: TGCGCCAGCAGACGAGGGGAACGTCAACCCCTCCACTTT

J gene: TRBJ1-1
D gene: .
clone size: many
V gene: TRBV5-4
CDR3 length: 15
CDR3 protein: CASSYSQGMNTEAFF
CDR3 DNA: TGTGCCAGCAGCTATTCACAGGGAATGAACACTGAAGCTTTCTTT

J gene: TRBJ1-1
D gene: .
clone size: many
V gene: TRBV28
CDR3 length: 14
CDR3 protein: CASSLSARGTEAFF
CDR3 DNA: TGTGCCAGCAGTTTATCGGCGCGGGGCACTGAAGCTTTCTTT